This is a list of T cell receptor beta chains from one sample in a study of regulatory T cells in long-lasting Graves disease. TCRdb fed the multiplex PCR reads into MiXCR, producing one record per CDR3 protein. The sample shows a few hundred thousand distinct CDR3 sequences, approximately 23% of them seen only once. The sequenced sample was peripheral blood mononuclear cells (PBMCs), obtained when the disease was refractory, from a patient treated with antithyroid drugs. These TCRs come from a female donor with Graves disease. Each CDR3 is given with its conserved first and last residue. A D gene is named only where the DNA matches it firmly. Size values are once, few and many counts, or a class for expanded clones, and some rows have none.

>many|NA|15|TRBV6-5|TRBJ2-7
TGTGCCAGCAGTTACTCGGCAGGGTTGCCCTACGAGCAGTACTTC
CASSYSAGLPYEQYF
>NA|NA|13|TRBV29-1|TRBJ2-7
TGCAGTGCAAAGGGGGGCCCGACCTACGAGCAGTACTTC
CSAKGGPTYEQYF
>few|NA|14|TRBV6-1|TRBJ1-1
TGTGCCAGCTGGGATGTCGCAGAGAACACTGAAGCTTTCTTT
CASWDVAENTEAFF
>many|NA|13|TRBV27|TRBJ1-1
TGTGCCAGCAGTTTAATGGTGAACACTGAAGCTTTCTTT
CASSLMVNTEAFF
>NA|NA|14|TRBV18|TRBJ1-1
TGTGCCAGCTCACCGCGGGAGGGGGACACTGAAGCTTTCTTT
CASSPREGDTEAFF
>many|NA|15|TRBV6-1|TRBJ1-1
TGTGCCAGCAGTGCTACAGGGCGGATGAACACTGAAGCTTTCTTT
CASSATGRMNTEAFF
>few|TRBD1|15|TRBV7-3|TRBJ1-2
TGTGCCAGCAGCTTGACAGGGGGCCTTAACTATGGCTACACCTTC
CASSLTGGLNYGYTF
>many|NA|12|TRBV12-3/TRBV12-4|TRBJ1-2
TGTGCCAGCAGTTTAACTGGGACAGGCTACACCTTC
CASSLTGTGYTF
>NA|TRBD1|14|TRBV25-1|TRBJ1-2
TGTGCCAGCAGTGCATCAGGGGGCGCCTATGGCTACACCTTC
CASSASGGAYGYTF
>many|NA|16|TRBV28|TRBJ1-4
TGTGCCATCAATAACCCCCGTCGAGGGGGTAATGAAAAACTGTTTTTT
CAINNPRRGGNEKLFF
>many|TRBD2|18|TRBV12-3/TRBV12-4|TRBJ2-5
TGTGCCAGCACCTCGAAACCAGGGACTAGACGAGGCAGCGAGACCCAGTACTTC
CASTSKPGTRRGSETQYF
>NA|NA|14|TRBV5-6|TRBJ1-1
TGTGCCAGCAAGGGAGGGCGTCGGGACACTGAAGCTTTCTTT
CASKGGRRDTEAFF
>NA|NA|12|TRBV29-1|TRBJ1-1
TGCAGTTCGACGGGGTATGAAGCTGAAGCTTTCTTT
CSSTGYEAEAFF
>NA|TRBD1|14|TRBV28|TRBJ1-2
TGTGCCAGCAGTTTAGGCGGGACAGGGTATGGCTACACCTTC
CASSLGGTGYGYTF
>NA|TRBD1|16|TRBV5-1|TRBJ1-4
TGCGCCAGCAGCTTGAACCCGGGACAGGGAGGTGAAAAACTGTTTTTT
CASSLNPGQGGEKLFF
>NA|TRBD2|15|TRBV20-1|TRBJ2-7
TGCAGTGCTAGCTGGGGACTAGCGGGGGGGTACGAGCAGTACTTC
CSASWGLAGGYEQYF
>few|TRBD2|15|TRBV24-1|TRBJ2-3
TGTGCCACCAGTGATGCGAGCGGGAACAGGAATACGCAGTATTTT
CATSDASGNRNTQYF
>NA|TRBD1|16|TRBV28|TRBJ2-7
TGTGACAGCAGCTTATTTGGCAGGGGGTTATCGTACGAGCAGTACTTC
CDSSLFGRGLSYEQYF
>NA|NA|15|TRBV27|TRBJ2-7
TGTGCCAGCAGTCTGATCGTGGACCGCACCTACGAGCAGTACTTC
CASSLIVDRTYEQYF
>NA|NA|13|TRBV27|TRBJ2-7
TGTGCCAGCAGGCAGGGGTACAACTACGAGCAGTACTTC
CASRQGYNYEQYF
>NA|NA|11|TRBV20-1|TRBJ2-1
TGCAGTCTGGGGGCAGGGAATGAGCAGTTCTTC
CSLGAGNEQFF
>few|NA|15|TRBV11-3|TRBJ2-3
TGTGCCAGCAGCCCCGGGGCCGCTAGCACAGATACGCAGTATTTT
CASSPGAASTDTQYF
>NA|NA|14|TRBV29-1|TRBJ2-3
TGCAGCGCTAGACCGAATCAAGGCACAGATACGCAGTATTTT
CSARPNQGTDTQYF
>few|NA|13|TRBV30|TRBJ2-7
TGTGCCTGGAGTGTACAGAACGTCCACGAGCAGTACTTC
CAWSVQNVHEQYF
>many|NA|15|TRBV6-5|TRBJ2-5
TGTGCCAGCAGTTATTCAGGACGGGAATGGCGGACCCAGTACTTC
CASSYSGREWRTQYF
>many|TRBD1|14|TRBV28|TRBJ2-7
TGTGCCAGCAGGCACTCGGGGACAGCTACTGAGCAGTACTTC
CASRHSGTATEQYF
>NA|NA|14|TRBV15|TRBJ1-5
TGTGCCACCAGCGGCCGGGGTAGCAATCAGCCCCAGCATTTT
CATSGRGSNQPQHF
>many|TRBD1|14|TRBV20-1|TRBJ2-5
TGCAGTGCTAGCCGACAGGGCTTCCAAGAGACCCAGTACTTC
CSASRQGFQETQYF
>NA|NA|13|TRBV19|TRBJ1-1
TGTGCCAGTAGTATAAGCAGCACCGCTGAAGCTTTCTTT
CASSISSTAEAFF
>NA|NA|15|TRBV10-3|TRBJ2-5
TGTGCCACCACTAAGACGGAGCCCGAGCAAGAGACCCAGTACTTC
CATTKTEPEQETQYF
>many|NA|15|TRBV6-5|TRBJ2-7
TGTGCCAGCAGTTCCCCGAAAGACAGGAAGTACGAGCAGTACTTC
CASSSPKDRKYEQYF
>NA|TRBD1|14|TRBV19|TRBJ1-1
TGTGCCAGTAGTATTTTTCAGGGGGGAACTGAAGCTTTCTTT
CASSIFQGGTEAFF
>many|NA|14|TRBV19|TRBJ1-1
TGTGCCAGTAGTACGGACAGCGGTATCACTGAAGCTTTCTTT
CASSTDSGITEAFF
>NA|TRBD1|12|TRBV12-3/TRBV12-4|TRBJ2-7
TGTGCCAGCACCCGGGACAGGGGAAAGCAGTACTTC
CASTRDRGKQYF
>many|NA|17|TRBV7-2|TRBJ2-7
TGTGCCAGCAGCTTAGGTTCGGGGCCGCCGACCTCCTACGAGCAGTACTTC
CASSLGSGPPTSYEQYF